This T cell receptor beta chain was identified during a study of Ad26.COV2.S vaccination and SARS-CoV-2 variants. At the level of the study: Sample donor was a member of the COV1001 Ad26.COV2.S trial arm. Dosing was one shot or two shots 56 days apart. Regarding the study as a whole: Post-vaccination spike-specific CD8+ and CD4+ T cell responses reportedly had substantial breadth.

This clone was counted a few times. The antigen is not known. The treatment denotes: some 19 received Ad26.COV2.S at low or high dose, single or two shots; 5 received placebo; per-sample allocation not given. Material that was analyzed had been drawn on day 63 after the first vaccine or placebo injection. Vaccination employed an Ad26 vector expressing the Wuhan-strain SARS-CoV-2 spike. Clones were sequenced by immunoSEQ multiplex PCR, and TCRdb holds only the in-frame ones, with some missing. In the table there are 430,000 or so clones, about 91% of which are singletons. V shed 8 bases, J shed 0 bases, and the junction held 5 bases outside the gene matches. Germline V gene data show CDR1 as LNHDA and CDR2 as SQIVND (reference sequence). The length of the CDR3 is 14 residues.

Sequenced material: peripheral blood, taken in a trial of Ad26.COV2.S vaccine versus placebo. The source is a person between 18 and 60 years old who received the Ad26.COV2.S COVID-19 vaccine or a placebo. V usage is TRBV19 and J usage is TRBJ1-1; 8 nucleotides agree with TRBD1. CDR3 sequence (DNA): TGTGCCAGTTCGGACAGGGATGTGAACACTGAAGCTTTCTTT. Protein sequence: CASSDRDVNTEAFF.